This T cell receptor beta chain appears in the sequencing data of a study of cytomegalovirus exposure and HLA in healthy donors. Study in general: Around 80 million unique TCR sequences came from HLA-typed donors in an early release.

Concerning this clone itself: Its matching antigen is unknown.

CDR1 is MNHNS, CDR2 SASEGT, per germline. Trimming shortened V by 4 bases and J by 3 bases, and 9 bases separated the two germline ends. This CDR3 has 13 amino acids. Primers included in the PCR were 60 Vbeta and 13 Jbeta primers. Profiling relied on immunoSEQ multiplex PCR, and the TCRdb table lists in-frame clones only, not all of them. The sample records about 35,000 clones, roughly 78% being singletons. Findings of the study overall: Within the data, a cluster of highly shared sequence variants was likely a sequencing artifact. Cytomegalovirus-associated status was assigned to some 160 TCR beta chains.

Sequencing used PBMCs. This rearrangement joins TRBV6-1 to TRBJ1-1; D not certain. This TCR was recovered from a male donor in good health and CMV-seronegative. DNA for the CDR3: TGTGCCAGCAGTGTATACATGGACACTGAAGCTTTCTTT. Protein sequence: CASSVYMDTEAFF.